One sample yielded the 5 T cell receptor beta chains listed below, sequenced in a study of T cells in Graves' hyperthyroidism and ophthalmopathy. The CDR3 regions of TCR beta were amplified from RNA transcripts. HTBI primers were employed in a first-round RT-PCR of the TCR CDR3. TCRdb independently ran MiXCR on the multiplex PCR reads; one entry per CDR3 protein. The data hold about 380,000 distinct CDR3 sequences, with 14% observed a single time. Sequenced sample: blood. The receptors come from a woman in her sixties or seventies with Graves' hyperthyroidism.

The sample holds many counts of this clonotype. The genes are TRBV7-9 and TRBJ2-5; D might be TRBD2 (5 bases). The CDR3 loop spans 14 amino acids. Deletions cut 1 base from V and 5 bases from J, with 11 bases between. The germline CDR1 and CDR2 sequences are SEHNR and FQNEAQ (reference sequence). The CDR3 DNA reads as TGTGCCAGCAGCTTAGGGTTGAGGGAGGAGACCCAGTACTTC. Amino acids: CASSLGLREETQYF.

This chain links TRBV10-3 with TRBJ2-7; 10 positions match TRBD2. The CDR3 sequence is 16 residues long. Trimming removed 4 bases from V and 5 bases from J; junction bases left unmatched: 11. Germline assignment: CDR1 ENHRY and CDR2 SYGVKD. As DNA, the CDR3 is TGTGCCATCAGTGGGCGTGGTAGCGGGAGGATCAACGAGCAGTACTTC. Translation gives CAISGRGSGRINEQYF.

The J gene is TRBJ2-7, the V gene TRBV29-1; D remains ambiguous. CDR3 size: 11 residues. Between the trimmed V and J ends, which lost 4 bases and 2 bases, there was a span of 6 bases. CDR1 and CDR2 from the germline V gene are SQVTM and ANQGSEA. This chain's CDR3 is CSVVVAYEQYF. DNA of the CDR3: TGCAGCGTTGTGGTCGCCTACGAGCAGTACTTC.

The sample holds a few counts of this clonotype. The chain links TRBV29-1 to TRBJ1-2, with D hard to call. V was pared by 3 bases and J by 5 bases, with 19 bases between. CDR1 and CDR2 from the germline V gene are SQVTM and ANQGSEA. This CDR3 has 15 residues. The CDR3 sequence: CSVDKAPQTFYGYTF. In DNA form, the CDR3 reads TGCAGCGTTGATAAGGCTCCACAAACCTTTTATGGCTACACCTTC.

This clonotype has just a few counts. This CDR3 is CASSMGLAGETDTQYF. CDR3 nucleotide sequence: TGCGCCAGCAGCATGGGACTAGCGGGAGAAACAGATACGCAGTATTTT. The chain employs TRBV10-1 and TRBJ2-3; 14 positions match TRBD2. Trimming at V came to 6 bases and at J to 3 bases, leaving 5 bases not matched to a gene. Per germline, CDR1 WNHNN and CDR2 SYGVQD (reference sequence). This CDR3 comprises 16 residues.